This T cell receptor (beta chain) was observed in a study of CD8+ T cells in alopecia areata. Findings and limits, study-wide: Lesional scalp displayed greater clonality than normal scalp, most notably in alopecia totalis/universalis.

RNA, once extracted, was reverse transcribed into cDNA for use as the sequencing template. Using immunoSEQ multiplex PCR, the repertoire was profiled, and TCRdb retains in-frame clones only, with some absent. The table records 110,000 to 150,000 clones, 40% to 55% of them present only once. Germline V gene data show CDR1 as GTSNPN and CDR2 as SVGIG (reference sequence). This CDR3 spans 14 amino acids. V lost 0 bases and J lost 5, with 13 bases in between. This clone was seen a few times. Its antigen is as yet unknown. The source of this sequence is a human donor with alopecia areata. This chain connects TRBV30 to TRBJ2-5; D uncertain. The source was CD4+ T cells sorted from blood, collected at week 0. CDR3 sequence (DNA): TGTGCCTGGAGTGTAGGCACCCAAGGGGAGACCCAGTACTTC. This codes for CAWSVGTQGETQYF.